Detailed here is one T cell receptor (beta chain). This sample is drawn from a study of long-term antiretroviral therapy in people with HIV. Survey-level immunoSEQ v3.0 assays were run. Sequencing used immunoSEQ multiplex PCR; TCRdb keeps in-frame clones, though not all of them. This sample has roughly 28,000 clones, with 91% found just once. The receptor's source is a man in his late teens or twenties with HIV. Sequencing used unsorted PBMCs, obtained 3.1 years after starting antiretroviral therapy.

DNA for the CDR3: TGTGCCAGCAGCTGGGGGGAGGGTACGCAGTATTTT. This gives the protein CASSWGEGTQYF. The chain uses TRBV11-2 and TRBJ2-3; 7 bases are shared with TRBD2. V gave up 4 bases and J gave up 8 bases; unmatched junction bases: 3. Germline V CDR1 and CDR2: SGHAT, FQNNGV. The CDR3 sequence is 12 residues long. Together with reference TRBV11-2 and TRBJ2-3, the CDR3 gives the full variable domain: EAGVAQSPRYKIIEKRQSVAFWCNPISGHATLYWYQQILGQGPKLLIQFQNNGVVDDSQLPKDRFSAERLKGVDSTLKIQPAKLEDSAVYLCASSWGEGTQYFGPGTRLTVL.